These T cell receptor beta chains were read from a single sample in a study of T cell responses to AZD1222 COVID-19 vaccine. Here immunoSEQ multiplex PCR was the method, and the copy in TCRdb shows in-frame clones only, minus some. The data contain roughly 100,000 clones, around 80% of them singletons. Sequenced material: peripheral blood, taken on day 0 of AZD1222 vaccination. These receptors were collected from an adult in good health. Each CDR3 is given with its conserved first and last residue. A D gene is named only where the DNA matches it firmly. Not every row has a clone size; where given, it reads once, few, many or a size class.

DNA: TGTGCCAGTAGTCTGGGACTAGCACGAGATACGCAGTATTTT
CDR3: CASSLGLARDTQYF
size: once
D: TRBD2
V: TRBV19
J: TRBJ2-3

DNA: TGCAGAACAGGTCCTGAAGCTTTCTTT
CDR3: CRTGPEAFF
size: -
D: -
V: TRBV29-1
J: TRBJ1-1

DNA: TGTGCCAGTAGTCCCACCGGGGACAGGGTGGTCGGCTACACCTTC
CDR3: CASSPTGDRVVGYTF
size: -
D: TRBD1
V: TRBV19
J: TRBJ1-2

DNA: TGTGCCAGCAGCCCGGACAGGGCCGAGGGGGAGCTGTTTTTT
CDR3: CASSPDRAEGELFF
size: few
D: TRBD1
V: TRBV5-4
J: TRBJ2-2

DNA: TGTGCCAGCAGTTACGGCGGGGGGAATCAGCCCCAGCATTTT
CDR3: CASSYGGGNQPQHF
size: -
D: -
V: TRBV6-2/TRBV6-3
J: TRBJ1-5

DNA: TGTGCCAGCAGCCACCAGGGGGTACGGTATAATTCACCCCTCCACTTT
CDR3: CASSHQGVRYNSPLHF
size: -
D: TRBD1
V: TRBV7-8
J: TRBJ1-6

DNA: TGTGCCAGCAGCTTGTCCAGGGGTACTGAAGCTTTCTTT
CDR3: CASSLSRGTEAFF
size: -
D: -
V: TRBV11-3
J: TRBJ1-1

DNA: TGTGCCAGCAGCCAGGGGGGGGACCTTTCGGAGCAGTTCTTC
CDR3: CASSQGGDLSEQFF
size: -
D: -
V: TRBV11-3
J: TRBJ2-1

DNA: TGTGCCAGCAGCTTAATGGGGAATAGCAATCAGCCCCAGCATTTT
CDR3: CASSLMGNSNQPQHF
size: -
D: -
V: TRBV7-8
J: TRBJ1-5

DNA: TGTGCCAGCAGCGTAGCGGATTACTCCTACGAGCAGTACTTC
CDR3: CASSVADYSYEQYF
size: -
D: -
V: TRBV9
J: TRBJ2-7

DNA: TGTGCCAGCAGTAGGACTAGCGGGGGACTCGTTGAGTACTTC
CDR3: CASSRTSGGLVEYF
size: -
D: TRBD2
V: TRBV6-5
J: TRBJ2-7

DNA: TGTGCCAGTAGTTTGGACAGCGCTCCCTGGGGCACAGATACGCAGTATTTT
CDR3: CASSLDSAPWGTDTQYF
size: -
D: -
V: TRBV19
J: TRBJ2-3

DNA: TGTGCCATCAGTGGAAACCCAACAGGGAAGGGCTCACCCCTCCACTTT
CDR3: CAISGNPTGKGSPLHF
size: few
D: -
V: TRBV10-3
J: TRBJ1-6

DNA: TGCGCCAGCAGCTTGGGGCTAGCGGGGAGGGGCACAGATACGCAGTATTTT
CDR3: CASSLGLAGRGTDTQYF
size: -
D: TRBD2
V: TRBV5-1
J: TRBJ2-3

DNA: TGCAGTGCTAGTCCGTCCACAGATACGCAGTATTTT
CDR3: CSASPSTDTQYF
size: -
D: -
V: TRBV20-1
J: TRBJ2-3

DNA: TGTGCCAGCAGCTTGGCCGGGGGCGAGATTTACGAGCAGTACTTC
CDR3: CASSLAGGEIYEQYF
size: few
D: -
V: TRBV7-9
J: TRBJ2-7

DNA: TGTGCCATTGGAAAAACGTTCACCGGGGAGCTGTTTTTT
CDR3: CAIGKTFTGELFF
size: -
D: -
V: TRBV19
J: TRBJ2-2

DNA: TGTGCCAGCAGCCATCTTAAAACTAGCGGGGACCACCGGGAGCTGTTTTTT
CDR3: CASSHLKTSGDHRELFF
size: -
D: TRBD2
V: TRBV4-2
J: TRBJ2-2

DNA: TGTGCCAGCAGTGGCCGGGGGGGGCTTGATGCTGGAAACACCATATATTTT
CDR3: CASSGRGGLDAGNTIYF
size: -
D: -
V: TRBV25-1
J: TRBJ1-3

DNA: TGTGCCATAGATCCAGGACTAGGAATCCATGAGCAGTTCTTC
CDR3: CAIDPGLGIHEQFF
size: once
D: TRBD2
V: TRBV10-3
J: TRBJ2-1

DNA: TGTGCCAGCAGTGAACCACTGGGTCGGAGCACTGAAGCTTTCTTT
CDR3: CASSEPLGRSTEAFF
size: -
D: -
V: TRBV2
J: TRBJ1-1

DNA: TGCGCCAGCAGCTTAGTGGCGGGGGGTGTCACCTCCCTCGGGGAGACCCAGTACTTC
CDR3: CASSLVAGGVTSLGETQYF
size: -
D: TRBD2
V: TRBV5-1
J: TRBJ2-5

DNA: TGTGCCAGTAGTATCTTGGACAGCGTCACCGGGGAGCTGTTTTTT
CDR3: CASSILDSVTGELFF
size: many
D: -
V: TRBV19
J: TRBJ2-2

DNA: TGCGCCAGCAGCTGGGACAGGGGTTACGAGCAGTACTTC
CDR3: CASSWDRGYEQYF
size: -
D: TRBD1
V: TRBV5-1
J: TRBJ2-7

DNA: TGTGCCAGCAGTTTAGGGGGGTTCTACGAGCAGTACTTC
CDR3: CASSLGGFYEQYF
size: -
D: -
V: TRBV12-3/TRBV12-4
J: TRBJ2-7

DNA: TGCAGCGTTGAAACCGGGCTCGAAGAGACCCAGTACTTC
CDR3: CSVETGLEETQYF
size: -
D: -
V: TRBV29-1
J: TRBJ2-5

DNA: TGTGCCACCAGCCTAGGATCGGCGGGAAACACCATATATTTT
CDR3: CATSLGSAGNTIYF
size: once
D: -
V: TRBV24-1
J: TRBJ1-3

DNA: TGTGCCAGCAGTACATCAGGGGGCCAAGAGACCCAGTACTTC
CDR3: CASSTSGGQETQYF
size: -
D: TRBD1
V: TRBV6-5
J: TRBJ2-5

DNA: TGCGCCAGCAGCTTGGAGGGGAATTACGCTGGAAACACCATATATTTT
CDR3: CASSLEGNYAGNTIYF
size: -
D: -
V: TRBV5-1
J: TRBJ1-3